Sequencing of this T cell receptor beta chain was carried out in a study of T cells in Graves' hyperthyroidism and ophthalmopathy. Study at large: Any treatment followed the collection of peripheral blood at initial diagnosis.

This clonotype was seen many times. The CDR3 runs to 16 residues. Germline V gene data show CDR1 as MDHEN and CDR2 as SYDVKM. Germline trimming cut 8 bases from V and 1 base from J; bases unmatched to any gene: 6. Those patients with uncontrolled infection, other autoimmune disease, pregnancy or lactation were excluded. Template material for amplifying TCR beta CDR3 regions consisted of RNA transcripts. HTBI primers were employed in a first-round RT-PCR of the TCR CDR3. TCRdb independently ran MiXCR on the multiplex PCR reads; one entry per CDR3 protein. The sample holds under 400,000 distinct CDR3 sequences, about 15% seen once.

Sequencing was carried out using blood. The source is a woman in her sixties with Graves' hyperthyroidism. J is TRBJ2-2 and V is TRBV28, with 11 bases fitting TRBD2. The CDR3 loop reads CASSITSGRNTGELFF. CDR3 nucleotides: TGTGCCAGCTCTATCACTAGCGGGAGGAACACCGGGGAGCTGTTTTTT.